This TCR beta chain emerged from a study of early T cells in non-severe SARS-CoV-2 infection. Findings and caveats of the study: VDJdb-based matching was biased toward anti-spike CD8 responses and missed private and CD4 specificities.

This clonotype was counted only a few times. Its antigen is unknown. One entry per CDR3 protein, called by TCRdb with MiXCR from the 5' RACE reads. The sample includes tens of thousands of distinct CDR3 sequences, roughly 12% of them seen just once. CDR1 is LNHDA, CDR2 SQIVND, per germline (reference sequence). The V gene lost 3 bases and the J gene lost 0 bases, with 11 bases spanning the gap. This CDR3 spans 15 amino acids. The chain joins TRBV19 to TRBJ2-5; D not resolved. The sequence was collected from an adult who was a healthcare worker with PCR-confirmed SARS-CoV-2 infection or an uninfected control (not recorded which). Sequencing was performed on whole blood. CDR3 residues: CASSIRDWYQETQYF. CDR3 nucleotides: TGTGCCAGTAGTATCCGCGACTGGTACCAAGAGACCCAGTACTTC.